The 29 T cell receptor beta chains below were found in one sample sequenced in a study of blood T cell repertoires in COVID-19 (dated by TCRdb to the early 2020s). Library preparation used the immunoSEQ multiplex PCR assay. Held by TCRdb, this immuneACCESS table contains in-frame sequences only and omits some clones. Under half of the omission traces to an unresolved V gene where checked; the cause of the rest is unknown. The sample records under 250,000 clones, roughly three quarters of which are singletons. Jointly, the top ten make up roughly 5.6% of the sample. The specimen was peripheral blood. The origin of the receptors is a woman aged 40 to 55 with COVID-19, enrolled during active disease.

This sequence joins TRBV18 and TRBJ2-2; 8 bases align to TRBD1. Looked up from germline, CDR1 is KGHSH and CDR2 is LQKENI. V dropped 6 bases and J dropped 2; count of bases not matched to a gene: 8. This CDR3 comprises 16 residues. Written as DNA, the CDR3 is TGTGCCAGCTCCCGGACGGGACAGGAAAACACCGGGGAGCTGTTTTTT. Protein sequence: CASSRTGQENTGELFF.

The chain uses TRBV12-5 and TRBJ2-5; D may be TRBD2 (6 bases). The CDR3 is 15 amino acids. Germline assignment: CDR1 LGHNT and CDR2 FRNRAP. The V and J ends lost 3 bases and 4 bases respectively, with 15 bases between them. The CDR3 region has the DNA TGTGCTAGTGGTTTTGATAGTCTGGGGGGAGAGACCCAGTACTTC. Amino acids: CASGFDSLGGETQYF.

The count of this clone is one. V and J are TRBV7-8 and TRBJ2-4, with 7 bases lining up with TRBD2. Trimming at V came to 7 bases and at J to 0 bases, leaving 9 bases not matched to a gene. The CDR3 totals 16 residues. CDR1 and CDR2 (germline): SGHVS, FQNEAQ. The CDR3, as DNA: TGTGCCAGCACAGAAGGGCTAGCGGTAGCCAAAAACATTCAGTACTTC. Encoded protein: CASTEGLAVAKNIQYF. The variable domain in full, with the rest retrieved from reference TRBV7-8 and TRBJ2-4, is GAGVSQSPRYKVAKRGQDVALRCDPISGHVSLFWYQQALGQGPEFLTYFQNEAQLDKSGLPSDRFFAERPEGSVSTLKIQRTQQEDSAVYLCASTEGLAVAKNIQYFGAGTRLSVL.

CDR3 sequence reads: CASSSGQEAFF. The CDR3 DNA sequence: TGTGCCAGCAGTTCCGGACAGGAAGCTTTCTTT. The rearrangement links TRBV12-3 or TRBV12-4 to TRBJ1-1; maybe TRBD1 (6 bases). This CDR3 has 11 amino acids. Deletions cut 4 bases from V and 8 bases from J, with 8 bases between.

The table lists this clone with a count of one. This chain connects TRBV7-2 to TRBJ2-7; D may be TRBD2 (7 bases). The V end lost 1 base, the J end lost 11 bases, and 24 bases lay between the germline ends. Germline values: CDR1 SGHTA, CDR2 FQGNSA. CDR3 length: 16 residues. CDR3 nucleotide sequence: TGTGCCAGCAGCTTAGAGACGGTTTTGCGGGGGCAGCTCAAGTACTTC. Protein sequence: CASSLETVLRGQLKYF.

This clone was seen a handful of times. CDR3 nucleotide sequence: TGTGCCAGCAGCCAGGGCAGGGTTCTTTCACCCCTCCACTTT. This codes for CASSQGRVLSPLHF. J is TRBJ1-6 and V is TRBV5-6, with D possibly matching TRBD1 (5 bases). The CDR3 covers 14 residues. Per germline, CDR1 SGHDT and CDR2 YYEEEE. Trimming removed 4 bases from V and 9 bases from J, with 14 bases in between. Drawing the rest from reference TRBV5-6 and TRBJ1-6, the complete variable domain is DAGVTQSPTHLIKTRGQQVTLRCSPKSGHDTVSWYQQALGQGPQFIFQYYEEEERQRGNFPDRFSGHQFPNYSSELNVNALLLGDSALYLCASSQGRVLSPLHFGNGTRLTVT.

The chain links TRBV2 to TRBJ2-1; 9 nucleotides align to TRBD2. Losses at the gene ends were 3 bases for V and 10 bases for J; bases not matched to a gene: 10. CDR3 length: 15 amino acids. Germline V CDR1 and CDR2: SNHLY, FYNNEI. CDR3 bases: TGTGCCAGCAGTGAGAGGCTAGCGGGATCCCGGGAGCAGTTCTTC. This codes for CASSERLAGSREQFF.

The J gene is TRBJ1-2, the V gene TRBV2; 9 bases are a match to TRBD1. V trimming: 6 bases; J trimming: 8 bases; junction bases outside the gene matches: 19. The CDR3 length is 17 residues. Germline loops: CDR1 SNHLY, CDR2 FYNNEI. The CDR3 nucleotides read TGTGCCAGCAGGCCACCGGGACAGGGCCGACTAACTCTCGGCTACACCTTC. This encodes CASRPPGQGRLTLGYTF.

The chain joins TRBV5-1 to TRBJ2-2; no clear D. Germline CDR1 reads SGHRS; CDR2 reads YFSETQ. The ends were cut back, 2 bases at V and 3 bases at J, with 8 bases in the middle. The CDR3 is 14 amino acids. CDR3 protein: CASSLDRDTGELFF. The CDR3 region has the DNA TGCGCCAGCAGCTTAGATCGGGACACCGGGGAGCTGTTTTTT.

The rearrangement links TRBV27 to TRBJ2-6, with 9 nucleotides matching TRBD1. The CDR3 covers 17 residues. V lost 3 bases and J lost 0; bases outside the gene matches: 3. The germline V gene encodes CDR1 MNHEY and CDR2 SMNVEV (reference sequence). CDR3 sequence: CASSFGTGTSGANVLTF. The CDR3 nucleotides read TGTGCCAGCAGTTTCGGGACAGGGACCTCTGGGGCCAACGTCCTGACTTTC.

This clone was detected only once. The chain employs TRBV11-3 and TRBJ2-1; TRBD2 aligns across 12 bases. J gave up 2 bases and V 1 base, and 3 bases lay outside the gene matches. The CDR3 runs 17 residues. In germline, CDR1 is SGHNT, CDR2 YENEEA. CDR3 sequence (DNA): TGTGCCAGCAGCTTAGCTAGCGGGGGGGCGGCCTACAATGAGCAGTTCTTC. Protein: CASSLASGGAAYNEQFF. The entire variable domain, with the rest obtained from reference TRBV11-3 and TRBJ2-1, is as follows: EAGVVQSPRYKIIEKKQPVAFWCNPISGHNTLYWYLQNLGQGPELLIRYENEEAVDDSQLPKDRFSAERLKGVDSTLKIQPAELGDSAVYLCASSLASGGAAYNEQFFGPGTRLTVL.

The chain employs TRBV9 and TRBJ2-3; D perhaps matches TRBD1 (7 bases). V was cut by 2 bases and J by 6 bases, with 16 bases left in between. CDR3 length: 15 residues. CDR1 is SGDLS, CDR2 YYNGEE, per germline. The CDR3 reads CASSVGPGGSDTQYF. Here the CDR3 DNA reads TGTGCCAGCAGCGTGGGACCAGGGGGGTCGGATACGCAGTATTTT.

This chain joins TRBV4-1 and TRBJ1-5; no clear D gene. Germline V gene sequence: CDR1 MGHRA, CDR2 YSYEKL. This CDR3 is 18 amino acids long. V lost 0 bases to trimming and J lost 0 bases, with 15 bases between them. The CDR3 DNA reads as TGCGCCAGCAGCCAAGACTCTGGAGGCGGACCTAGCAATCAGCCCCAGCATTTT. It is translated as CASSQDSGGGPSNQPQHF.

The rearrangement joins TRBV12-3 or TRBV12-4 to TRBJ1-1, with 9 bases that match TRBD1. J gave up 10 bases and V 0 bases, and 3 bases lay outside the gene matches. CDR3 length: 13 amino acids. CDR3 loop: CASSLAPGQGAFF. CDR3 coding DNA: TGTGCCAGCAGTTTAGCGCCGGGACAGGGAGCTTTCTTT.

This clone appeared a single time. The chain employs TRBV2 and TRBJ2-1; 13 nucleotides match TRBD2. The germline V gene encodes CDR1 SNHLY and CDR2 FYNNEI. The V and J ends lost 5 bases and 8 bases, in that order; junction bases with no gene match: 3. This CDR3 is 14 amino acids long. The CDR3 DNA sequence: TGTGCCAGCAGTTGGACTAGCGGGAGTTATGAGCAGTTCTTC. Amino acids: CASSWTSGSYEQFF.

This chain links TRBV10-3 with TRBJ2-1; TRBD1 matches at 9 bases. Losses at the gene ends were 9 bases for V and 7 bases for J; bases not matched to a gene: 10. The CDR3 has 14 residues. The germline V gene has CDR1 ENHRY and CDR2 SYGVKD. The CDR3 nucleotides read TGTGCCATAGCCGGACAGGGGAGGGGAAATGAGCAGTTCTTC. Amino acid sequence: CAIAGQGRGNEQFF.

This clone was detected many times. The V call is TRBV2, the J call TRBJ1-1; D uncertain. Germline CDR1 reads SNHLY; CDR2 reads FYNNEI. CDR3 length: 12 amino acids. Trimming shortened V by 3 bases and J by 8 bases, and 10 bases separated the two germline ends. In DNA, the CDR3 is TGTGCCAGCAGTGACAGAGGCCCGGAAGCTTTCTTT. This sequence encodes CASSDRGPEAFF.

This chain uses TRBV5-4 with TRBJ2-1; tentative D call: TRBD2 (6 bases). The CDR3 extends over 14 amino acids. Germline V gives CDR1 SGHNT, CDR2 YYREEE (reference sequence). Trimming stripped 2 bases from V and 3 bases from J, with 9 bases between. The CDR3, as DNA: TGTGCCAGCAGCTTAAGGAGGGGCTACAATGAGCAGTTCTTC. As protein: CASSLRRGYNEQFF.

This chain joins TRBV29-1 and TRBJ2-5; tentative D call: TRBD1 (6 bases). The CDR3 is 15 amino acids. Trimming took off 3 bases at V and 2 bases at J, with 16 bases between the two ends. The V gene's germline CDR1 is SQVTM and CDR2 ANQGSEA. DNA of the CDR3: TGCAGCGTTGAGTCACCTGTGGGGGCGCAAGAGACCCAGTACTTC. Protein product: CSVESPVGAQETQYF.

In the case of this clone: At the DNA level, this CDR3 is encoded by other sequences in the same sample as well. The genes are TRBV30 and TRBJ2-1; D is perhaps TRBD2 (6 bases). Per the germline V gene, CDR1 is GTSNPN and CDR2 is SVGIG (reference sequence). The CDR3 totals 12 residues. The V end lost 5 bases, the J end lost 10 bases, and 15 bases lay between the germline ends. Written as DNA, the CDR3 is TGTGCCTGGTCAGCGGGCTTAGCGGAGCAGTTCTTC. This translates into CAWSAGLAEQFF.

The chain combines TRBV19 with TRBJ2-3, with 10 bases identical to TRBD1. Germline-derived CDR1 and CDR2 are LNHDA and SQIVND (reference sequence). This CDR3 contains 15 residues. The J segment lost 3 bases and the V segment lost 6 bases, leaving 6 bases of the junction unmatched. The CDR3 sequence: CASSSGQGRTDTQYF. CDR3 coding DNA: TGTGCCAGTAGCTCGGGACAGGGGCGGACAGATACGCAGTATTTT. Using reference TRBV19 and TRBJ2-3 for the parts outside the CDR3, the full variable domain is DGGITQSPKYLFRKEGQNVTLSCEQNLNHDAMYWYRQDPGQGLRLIYYSQIVNDFQKGDIAEGYSVSREKKESFPLTVTSAQKNPTAFYLCASSSGQGRTDTQYFGPGTRLTVL.

This clone was detected many times. The chain carries TRBV5-1 and TRBJ1-4; the match to TRBD1 covers 10 bases. V lost 4 bases, J lost 4 bases, and 10 bases stayed unmatched. CDR1 is SGHRS, CDR2 YFSETQ, per germline. This CDR3 comprises 17 residues. The CDR3 nucleotides are TGCGCCAGCAGCGATTATGACAGGGGGCTTGGTAATGAAAAACTGTTTTTT. It yields the protein CASSDYDRGLGNEKLFF.

Only a few counts were recorded for this clone. This chain joins TRBV27 and TRBJ1-6; 10 bases are shared with TRBD1. This CDR3 region has 16 residues. The V gene end was trimmed by 9 bases and the J gene end by 10 bases; junction bases not matched to a gene: 15. Germline V gives CDR1 MNHEY, CDR2 SMNVEV (reference sequence). CDR3 DNA: TGTGCCAGTAATGGATGGACAGGGGGGAAGAGATCACCCCTCCACTTT. Translated: CASNGWTGGKRSPLHF.

The rearrangement links TRBV27 to TRBJ2-5; D remains ambiguous. With 3 bases removed from V and 5 bases from J, the gap between germline ends came to 19 bases. From germline, CDR1 is MNHEY and CDR2 SMNVEV (reference sequence). The CDR3 contains 16 residues. The CDR3 protein is CASSFTPMVSRETQYF. DNA for the CDR3: TGTGCCAGCAGTTTCACCCCCATGGTTTCGAGGGAGACCCAGTACTTC.

The chain has TRBV4-1 and TRBJ1-2, with 7 bases aligning to TRBD1. The V segment lost 2 bases and the J segment 4 bases; nucleotides outside the gene matches: 7. This CDR3 is built from 15 residues. The germline gives CDR1 MGHRA, CDR2 YSYEKL. CDR3 in DNA: TGCGCCAGCAGCCAATCCCCCGGGACAGTCTATGGCTACACCTTC. It is translated as CASSQSPGTVYGYTF.

The gene calls are TRBV6-2 or TRBV6-3 and TRBJ1-5; TRBD1 matches 10 bases. V lost 5 bases to trimming and J lost 5 bases; unmatched junction nucleotides: 15. The CDR3 loop spans 18 amino acids. Germline V gene data show CDR1 as MNHEY and CDR2 as SVGEGT. Here the CDR3 reads CASSGERTGTGVYQPQHF. DNA for the CDR3: TGTGCCAGCAGTGGGGAGAGGACCGGGACAGGGGTGTATCAGCCCCAGCATTTT.

J is TRBJ1-2 and V is TRBV5-6, with a possible D match to TRBD1 (5 bases). Trimming pared 4 bases from V and 5 bases from J, leaving 18 bases between. The CDR3 loop spans 15 amino acids. The germline V gene has CDR1 SGHDT and CDR2 YYEEEE. For the CDR3, the DNA is TGTGCCAGCAGCCCTCGGGGAGGGGCCGGTTATGGCTACACCTTC. Translating it yields CASSPRGGAGYGYTF.

This clone was picked up a small number of times. This chain joins TRBV24-1 and TRBJ2-1; 7 bases are a match to TRBD2. V trimming: 9 bases; J trimming: 1 base; junction bases outside the gene matches: 8. The CDR3 spans 15 residues. Germline CDR1 KGHDR, CDR2 SFDVKD. CDR3 coding DNA: TGTGCCACCGCCCCCGCAGCGGGATCCTACAATGAGCAGTTCTTC. It codes for CATAPAAGSYNEQFF.

In this sample, this clone turned up a few times. The sample has other DNA sequences that encode this CDR3 too. The rearrangement joins TRBV7-2 to TRBJ2-5; D gene ambiguous. Trimming left V 1 base short and J 2 bases short, with 8 bases between. From germline, CDR1 is SGHTA and CDR2 FQGNSA. The CDR3 length is 14 residues. CDR3 in amino acids: CASSLGGLQETQYF. The CDR3 DNA reads TGTGCCAGCAGCTTAGGAGGTTTGCAAGAGACCCAGTACTTC.